Listed below are T cell receptor beta chains from one sample, sequenced in a study of shared clonotypes between healthy human individuals. Here immunoSEQ multiplex PCR was the method, and the copy in TCRdb shows in-frame clones only, minus some. The sample lists about 1.5 million clones, 95% to 99% occurring once. The sequenced material came from naive CD4+ T cells sorted from blood. The receptor source for this set is a man aged 25-45 years in good health. Each CDR3 is given with its conserved first and last residue. D genes are given only for firm matches.

D	J	V	CDR3	DNA
TRBD1	TRBJ1-1	TRBV2	CASQDRDNTEAFF	TGTGCCAGCCAGGACAGGGACAACACTGAAGCTTTCTTT
TRBD2	TRBJ2-7	TRBV15	CATSRDPGGFDEQYF	TGTGCCACCAGCAGAGATCCCGGGGGGTTCGACGAGCAGTACTTC
-	TRBJ2-2	TRBV28	CASSLPSTNTGELFF	TGTGCCAGCAGTTTACCTAGCACGAACACCGGGGAGCTGTTTTTT
TRBD2	TRBJ2-3	TRBV5-1	CASSLRTSGRTDTQYF	TGCGCCAGCAGCTTAAGGACTAGCGGGAGAACAGATACGCAGTATTTT
-	TRBJ2-1	TRBV18	CASSRTWNSYNEQFF	TGTGCCAGCTCACGGACCTGGAACTCCTACAATGAGCAGTTCTTC
-	TRBJ1-1	TRBV4-2	CASSQGRGTEAFF	TGTGCCAGCAGCCAGGGTAGGGGAACTGAAGCTTTCTTT
-	TRBJ2-7	TRBV10-3	CAISERIAGSYEQYF	TGTGCCATCAGTGAACGAATAGCAGGTTCGTACGAGCAGTACTTC
-	TRBJ1-2	TRBV5-1	CASSFGRSNYGYTF	TGCGCCAGCAGCTTTGGGCGTTCTAACTATGGCTACACCTTC
-	TRBJ1-4	TRBV5-1	CASSPTGAGEEKLFF	TGCGCCAGCAGCCCCACCGGGGCAGGCGAAGAAAAACTGTTTTTT
-	TRBJ2-1	TRBV9	CASSPGSSYNEQFF	TGTGCCAGCAGCCCGGGGAGCTCCTACAATGAGCAGTTCTTC
-	TRBJ2-7	TRBV5-4	CASSLVGTRRDEQYF	TGTGCCAGCAGCTTGGTAGGTACTCGTCGGGACGAGCAGTACTTC
TRBD2	TRBJ2-7	TRBV6-5	CASSYGAGGYEQYF	TGTGCCAGCAGTTACGGAGCGGGGGGCTACGAGCAGTACTTC
-	TRBJ2-5	TRBV10-2	CASCELETQYF	TGCGCCAGCTGCGAACTGGAGACCCAGTACTTC
-	TRBJ1-4	TRBV5-1	CASSSRGTNEKLFF	TGCGCCAGCAGCAGCAGGGGAACTAATGAAAAACTGTTTTTT
TRBD1	TRBJ1-1	TRBV7-2	CASSWPGTGITEAFF	TGTGCCAGCAGCTGGCCCGGGACAGGGATCACTGAAGCTTTCTTT
-	TRBJ1-2	TRBV29-1	CSVEGQHLRYTF	TGCAGCGTTGAGGGTCAGCACCTGCGCTACACCTTC
TRBD1	TRBJ1-5	TRBV9	CASRAAGTGGNQPQHF	TGTGCCAGCAGAGCCGCCGGGACAGGGGGCAATCAGCCCCAGCATTTT
TRBD1	TRBJ1-4	TRBV6-6	CASSATGANEKLFF	TGTGCCAGCAGTGCAACAGGGGCTAATGAAAAACTGTTTTTT
-	TRBJ2-7	TRBV29-1	CSVEGEDSQGGHYEQYF	TGCAGCGTTGAAGGGGAAGACAGCCAGGGGGGGCACTACGAGCAGTACTTC
-	TRBJ2-1	TRBV21-1	CASSKGAPSLRGLAGGKFRFF	TGTGCCAGCAGCAAAGGCGCTCCCTCATTGAGGGGACTAGCGGGAGGGAAATTTCGGTTCTTC
-	TRBJ2-7	TRBV20-1	CSAAPLYEQYF	TGCAGTGCAGCCCCCCTATACGAGCAGTACTTC
TRBD2	TRBJ2-7	TRBV5-8	CASSLLAGGGEQYF	TGTGCCAGCTCACTTCTGGCGGGAGGAGGGGAGCAGTACTTC
TRBD2	TRBJ2-7	TRBV27	CASSYSGLAAYEQYF	TGTGCCAGCAGTTACTCGGGACTAGCGGCCTACGAGCAGTACTTC
-	TRBJ1-4	TRBV19	CASTDLSPKKLFF	TGTGCCAGTACGGATCTCAGCCCAAAAAAACTGTTTTTT
TRBD2	TRBJ2-3	TRBV6-1	CASSELAGWKSTDTQYF	TGTGCCAGCAGTGAACTAGCGGGGTGGAAAAGCACAGATACGCAGTATTTT
-	TRBJ2-5	TRBV7-9	CASSRRGGRVEETQYF	TGTGCCAGCAGCCGGCGTGGGGGCAGGGTGGAGGAGACCCAGTACTTC